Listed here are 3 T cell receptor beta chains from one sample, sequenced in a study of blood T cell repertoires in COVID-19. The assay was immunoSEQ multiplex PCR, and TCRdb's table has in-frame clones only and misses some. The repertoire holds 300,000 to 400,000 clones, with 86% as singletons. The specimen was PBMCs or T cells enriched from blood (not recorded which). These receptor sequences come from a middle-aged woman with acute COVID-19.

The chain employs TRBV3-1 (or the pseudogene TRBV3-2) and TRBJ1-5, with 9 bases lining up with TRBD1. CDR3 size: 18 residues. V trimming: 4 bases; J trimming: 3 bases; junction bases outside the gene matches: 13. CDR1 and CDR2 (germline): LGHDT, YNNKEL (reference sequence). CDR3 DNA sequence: TGTGCCAGCAGCCCCACCTGGGACAGGGAAAGAATCAATCAGCCCCAGCATTTT. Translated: CASSPTWDRERINQPQHF.

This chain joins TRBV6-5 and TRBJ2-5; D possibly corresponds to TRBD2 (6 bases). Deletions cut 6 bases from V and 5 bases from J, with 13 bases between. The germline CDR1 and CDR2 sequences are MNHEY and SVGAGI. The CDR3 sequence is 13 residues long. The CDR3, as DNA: TGTGCCAGCAGGGAGGGCCCCGTGGAGACCCAGTACTTC. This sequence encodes CASREGPVETQYF.

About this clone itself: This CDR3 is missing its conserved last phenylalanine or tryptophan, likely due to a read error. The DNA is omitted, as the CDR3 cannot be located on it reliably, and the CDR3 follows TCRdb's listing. CDR3 protein: CASSLGTGPLSL. The rearrangement uses TRBV28 and TRBJ1-2; the tabulated D call, TRBD1, remains unverified against the DNA. Germline V lookup: CDR1 MDHEN, CDR2 SYDVKM. The CDR3 has 12 amino acids, counting both end residues.